This TCR beta chain was identified during a study of OX40 agonist ivuxolimab in advanced cancers. As regards this clone: Its matching antigen is unknown.

Sequenced by immunoSEQ multiplex PCR; TCRdb stores in-frame clones only, minus some. Among over 35,000 clones, roughly 89% were seen once, and the ten largest hold roughly 0.53%. Trimming removed 0 bases from V and 5 bases from J, with 12 bases in between. The CDR3 spans 15 residues. Germline lookup yields CDR1 SGHNT and CDR2 YYREEE (reference sequence). Study-level findings and limits: CD8+ T cells were the subset that, on average, had more expanded clones than CD4+. No antigen was identified for the clonally expanded peripheral T cells.

The source material was CD4+ or CD8+ T cells sorted from blood, sampled in a trial of the OX40 agonist ivuxolimab. The V gene is TRBV5-4, the J gene TRBJ2-1; D uncertain. The origin of this receptor is an adult with an advanced solid tumor such as melanoma, head and neck, liver or kidney cancer. The CDR3 loop is CASSLGLDLHNEQFF. CDR3 bases: TGTGCCAGCAGCTTGGGACTGGACCTCCACAATGAGCAGTTCTTC.